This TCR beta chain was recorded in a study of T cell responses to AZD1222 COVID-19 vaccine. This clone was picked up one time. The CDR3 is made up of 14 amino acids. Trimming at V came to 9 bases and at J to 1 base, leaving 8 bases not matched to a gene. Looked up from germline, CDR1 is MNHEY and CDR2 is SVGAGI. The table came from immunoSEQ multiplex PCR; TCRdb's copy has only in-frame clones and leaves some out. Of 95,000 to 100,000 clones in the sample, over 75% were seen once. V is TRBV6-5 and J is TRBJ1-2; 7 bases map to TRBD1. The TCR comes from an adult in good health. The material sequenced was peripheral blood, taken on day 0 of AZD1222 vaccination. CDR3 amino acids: CASQTGSDNYGYTF. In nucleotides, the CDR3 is TGTGCCAGTCAGACAGGGAGCGATAACTATGGCTACACCTTC.